The sequence of this TCR beta chain was determined in a study of control samples from healthy donors and cancer patients. Some clones are missing from TCRdb's copy, which holds only in-frame ones; the method was immunoSEQ multiplex PCR. The data hold about 160,000 clones, with around nine tenths observed a single time. The CDR3 loop spans 14 amino acids. V lost 9 bases and J 2 bases, leaving 13 bases between the germline ends. The V gene's germline CDR1 is SNHLY and CDR2 FYNNEI. The sequenced sample consisted of blood. The chain is built from TRBV2 and TRBJ2-2; D remains ambiguous. The clonotype comes from a man aged 30 to 45 in good health. CDR3 sequence reads: CARGPNANTGELFF. The CDR3 DNA is TGTGCCAGAGGACCGAATGCTAACACCGGGGAGCTGTTTTTT. The complete variable domain, with remaining parts taken from reference TRBV2 and TRBJ2-2, reads EPEVTQTPSHQVTQMGQEVILRCVPISNHLYFYWYRQILGQKVEFLVSFYNNEISEKSEIFDDQFSVERPDGSNFTLKIRSTKLEDSAMYFCARGPNANTGELFFGEGSRLTVL.